This T cell receptor beta chain was recorded in a study of blood T cell repertoires in COVID-19. The wider study: Nucleic acid was either cDNA or gDNA, and it came from T cells, B-cell-depleted T cells, or PBMCs.

Recruitment covered 20 to 25 US areas and drew participants whose ages spanned roughly 18 to 100 years. Measured with immunoSEQ multiplex PCR; TCRdb has only the in-frame clones, and not every one. The repertoire holds about 270,000 clones, 80% to 90% seen once, with over 2% in the top ten. Per the germline V gene, CDR1 is SGHTA and CDR2 is FQGNSA. CDR3 size: 14 residues. V lost 5 bases and J 2 bases, leaving 13 bases between the germline ends. The specimen was PBMCs or T cells enriched from blood (not recorded which). The V call is TRBV7-2, the J call TRBJ2-7; no clear D gene. This TCR derives from a woman younger than 30 who had recovered from COVID-19. CDR3 region: CASSLSDEAYEQYF. The CDR3 DNA reads as TGTGCCAGCAGCCTATCCGACGAGGCCTACGAGCAGTACTTC.